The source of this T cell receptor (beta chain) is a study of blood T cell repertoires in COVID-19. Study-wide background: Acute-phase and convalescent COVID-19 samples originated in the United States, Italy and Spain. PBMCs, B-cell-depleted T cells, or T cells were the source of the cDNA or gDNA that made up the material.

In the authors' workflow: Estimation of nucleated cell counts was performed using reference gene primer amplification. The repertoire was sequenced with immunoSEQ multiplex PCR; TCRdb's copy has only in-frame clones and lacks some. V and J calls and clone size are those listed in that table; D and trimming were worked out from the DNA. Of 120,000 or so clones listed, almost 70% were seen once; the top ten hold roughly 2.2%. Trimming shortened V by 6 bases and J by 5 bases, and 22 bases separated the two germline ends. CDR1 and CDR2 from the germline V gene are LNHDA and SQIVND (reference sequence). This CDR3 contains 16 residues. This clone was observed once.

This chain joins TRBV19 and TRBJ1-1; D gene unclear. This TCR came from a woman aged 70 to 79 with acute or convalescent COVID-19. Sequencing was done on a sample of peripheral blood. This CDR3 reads CASRQPQASPRTEAFF. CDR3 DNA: TGTGCCAGTAGACAACCTCAGGCCTCCCCTCGGACTGAAGCTTTCTTT.